This TCR beta chain emerged from a study of response to subunit inactivated influenza vaccine. TCRdb independently ran MiXCR on the RT-PCR reads; one entry per CDR3 protein. The sample yields about 570,000 distinct CDR3 sequences, approximately 11% seen once. This clonotype was seen a few times. This sample was also put to use in a study of T cells expressing NK-cell markers. From that study: The authors made TCR beta cDNA libraries by 5'RACE template switching. This switching added a universal primer site and UMIs. Among CD8+ T cells from over 5 donors, dominant NKG2C+ clonotypes accounted for roughly 1.0-7.0%.

The sequences come from PBMCs from blood, collected on the day of vaccination. This TCR was sampled from a man aged 50-60 years who received an inactivated influenza vaccine.

CDR3: CASSPSVGRGELFF. Written as DNA, the CDR3 is TGTGCCAGCAGCCCCTCGGTGGGAAGGGGGGAGCTGTTTTTT. This rearrangement joins TRBV7-2 to TRBJ2-2; D is uncertain. The CDR3 contains 14 residues. Deletions cut 5 bases from V and 8 bases from J, with 15 bases between. Per germline, CDR1 SGHTA and CDR2 FQGNSA.